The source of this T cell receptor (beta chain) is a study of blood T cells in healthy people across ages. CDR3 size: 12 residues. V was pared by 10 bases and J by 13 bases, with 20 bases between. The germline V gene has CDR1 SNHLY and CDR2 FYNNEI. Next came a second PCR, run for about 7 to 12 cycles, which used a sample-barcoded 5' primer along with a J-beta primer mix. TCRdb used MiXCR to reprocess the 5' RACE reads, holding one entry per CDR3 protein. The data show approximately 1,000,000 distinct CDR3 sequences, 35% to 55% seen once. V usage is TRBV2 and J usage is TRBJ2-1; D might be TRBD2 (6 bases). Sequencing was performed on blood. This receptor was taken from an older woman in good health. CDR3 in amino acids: CATQAGLETQFF. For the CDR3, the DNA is TGTGCCACCCAGGCGGGGCTAGAGACCCAGTTCTTC.